Many counts were recorded for the clone carrying this T cell receptor (beta chain). Its antigen is undetermined. CDR3 length: 15 residues. Germline CDR1 reads DFQATT; CDR2 reads SNEGSKA (reference sequence). V gave up 6 bases and J gave up 0 bases, with 15 bases separating them. TCRdb independently ran MiXCR on the 5' RACE reads; one entry per CDR3 protein. The sample includes about 39,000 distinct CDR3 sequences, about 9.3% of them seen just once. This entry is derived from a study of CD8 T cells in ankylosing spondylitis. Whole-study findings and limits: What seemed typical of ankylosing spondylitis blood was a TCR beta motif built from about 8 highly homologous variants.

The sample comprised blood, either unsorted or a sorted T cell fraction (not recorded which). The TCR was taken from a male donor with ankylosing spondylitis or in good health (not recorded which). This chain joins TRBV20-1 and TRBJ2-1; TRBD1 might be the D (6 bases). The DNA for the CDR3 is TGCAGTGCGGACAGACGGACTTCCTCCTACAATGAGCAGTTCTTC. Amino acids: CSADRRTSSYNEQFF.